These 13 T cell receptor beta chains share one sample of origin, sequenced in a study of preoperative IRX-2 immunotherapy in early breast cancer. The method was immunoSEQ multiplex PCR; TCRdb's version includes in-frame clones alone and lacks a portion of them. Among fewer than 40,000 clones listed, just under 90% were seen once. Indicated treatment: preoperative locoregional IRX-2 cytokine immunotherapy. The source was tumor tissue, collected after IRX-2 immunotherapy. The receptors stem from a human donor with breast cancer.

V is TRBV5-1 and J is TRBJ1-4; 7 bases match TRBD1. The V gene end was trimmed by 0 bases and the J gene end by 5 bases; junction bases not matched to a gene: 10. Germline values: CDR1 SGHRS, CDR2 YFSETQ. The CDR3 is made up of 17 amino acids. CDR3 in amino acids: CASSLGNGRGINEKLFF. Here the CDR3 DNA reads TGCGCCAGCAGCTTGGGAAACGGCAGGGGGATCAATGAAAAACTGTTTTTT. Drawing the rest from reference TRBV5-1 and TRBJ1-4, the complete variable domain is KAGVTQTPRYLIKTRGQQVTLSCSPISGHRSVSWYQQTPGQGLQFLFEYFSETQRNKGNFPGRFSGRQFSNSRSEMNVSTLELGDSALYLCASSLGNGRGINEKLFFGSGTQLSVL.

The chain joins TRBV11-3 to TRBJ1-6; 9 nucleotides agree with TRBD1. The CDR3 is 14 residues long. Losses at the gene ends were 5 bases for V and 9 bases for J; bases not matched to a gene: 5. Germline CDR1 and CDR2: SGHNT and YENEEA. This chain's CDR3 is CASSLQGAISPLHF. The DNA for the CDR3 is TGTGCCAGCAGCCTACAGGGGGCGATTTCACCCCTCCACTTT. Full variable domain (rest looked up from reference TRBV11-3 and TRBJ1-6): EAGVVQSPRYKIIEKKQPVAFWCNPISGHNTLYWYLQNLGQGPELLIRYENEEAVDDSQLPKDRFSAERLKGVDSTLKIQPAELGDSAVYLCASSLQGAISPLHFGNGTRLTVT.

The chain recombines TRBV15 with TRBJ1-2, with unresolved D. Germline V gene lookup returns CDR1 LNHNV and CDR2 YYDKDF (reference sequence). The CDR3 spans 15 residues. Trimming took 0 bases from V and 2 from J, leaving 10 bases between them. The CDR3 spells CATSRDPGRNYGYTF. The CDR3 nucleotides are TGTGCCACCAGCAGAGATCCCGGACGGAACTATGGCTACACCTTC. The entire variable domain, with the rest obtained from reference TRBV15 and TRBJ1-2, is as follows: DAMVIQNPRYQVTQFGKPVTLSCSQTLNHNVMYWYQQKSSQAPKLLFHYYDKDFNNEADTPDNFQSRRPNTSFCFLDIRSPGLGDTAMYLCATSRDPGRNYGYTFGSGTRLTVV.

This sequence joins TRBV6-8 and TRBJ2-1, with 8 positions matching TRBD1. There are 18 residues in the CDR3. Germline V lookup: CDR1 MNHGY, CDR2 SAAAGT. V shed 0 bases, J shed 4 bases, and the junction held 11 bases outside the gene matches. For the CDR3, the DNA is TGTGCCAGCAGTTACTCCTTTTACAGGGGACAGGAATACAATGAGCAGTTCTTC. Encoded protein: CASSYSFYRGQEYNEQFF.

The J gene is TRBJ2-5, the V gene TRBV18; 7 positions match TRBD2. The germline V gene encodes CDR1 KGHSH and CDR2 LQKENI. The CDR3 has 17 amino acids. Germline trimming cut 3 bases from V and 2 bases from J; bases unmatched to any gene: 12. CDR3 sequence (DNA): TGTGCCAGCTCACCGAGCGGGATAGTTAACAGTCAAGAGACCCAGTACTTC. Encoded protein: CASSPSGIVNSQETQYF.

J is TRBJ2-3 and V is TRBV14, with 8 nucleotides matching TRBD2. The V segment lost 4 bases and the J segment 5 bases; nucleotides outside the gene matches: 8. This CDR3 is built from 15 residues. The germline gives CDR1 SGHDN, CDR2 FVKESK. The CDR3 bases are TGTGCCAGCAGCCTGCGGGGGGCGAGGGTAGATACGCAGTATTTT. Translation: CASSLRGARVDTQYF.

This sequence joins TRBV30 and TRBJ1-2; no definite D call. The CDR3 is 13 amino acids. V gave up 1 base and J gave up 5 bases, with 11 bases separating them. The germline V gene encodes CDR1 GTSNPN and CDR2 SVGIG (reference sequence). CDR3 loop: CAWSATSWYGYTF. As DNA, the CDR3 is TGTGCCTGGAGTGCGACCTCGTGGTATGGCTACACCTTC. Full variable domain (rest looked up from reference TRBV30 and TRBJ1-2): SQTIHQWPATLVQPVGSPLSLECTVEGTSNPNLYWYRQAAGRGLQLLFYSVGIGQISSEVPQNLSASRPQDRQFILSSKKLLLSDSGFYLCAWSATSWYGYTFGSGTRLTVV.

The chain has TRBV28 and TRBJ2-1; D unclear. CDR1 is MDHEN, CDR2 SYDVKM, per germline. V lost 7 bases, J lost 6 bases, and 10 bases lay in between. CDR3 length: 12 residues. This CDR3 is CASINGANEQFF. Here the CDR3 DNA reads TGTGCCAGCATTAACGGAGCCAATGAGCAGTTCTTC.

This chain links TRBV12-5 with TRBJ1-1; D is unclear. Trimming shortened V by 8 bases and J by 5 bases, and 12 bases separated the two germline ends. The CDR3 sequence is 12 residues long. Germline assignment: CDR1 LGHNT and CDR2 FRNRAP. The CDR3 reads CASSWRSTEAFF. In DNA form, the CDR3 reads TGTGCTAGTTCGTGGCGGTCGACTGAAGCTTTCTTT.

Written as DNA, the CDR3 is TGTGCCAGCAGCTGGACAGGGGGTAACACTGAAGCTTTCTTT. Its translation: CASSWTGGNTEAFF. This sequence joins TRBV11-3 and TRBJ1-1, with TRBD1 matching over 10 bases. From germline, CDR1 is SGHNT and CDR2 YENEEA. After removal of 4 bases from V and 2 bases from J, the junction contained 1 base not matched to a gene. The length of the CDR3 is 14 residues.

The chain carries TRBV6-8 and TRBJ1-2; D uncertain. Germline CDR1 and CDR2: MNHGY and SAAAGT. The length of the CDR3 is 14 residues. V lost 8 bases to trimming and J lost 7 bases, with 20 bases between them. The CDR3 DNA is TGTGCCAGCCGGACCACCGGCACCCAGGCTGGCTACACCTTC. Translation gives CASRTTGTQAGYTF.

The chain has TRBV12-5 and TRBJ1-5; D is ambiguous. The CDR3 runs to 19 residues. CDR1 is LGHNT, CDR2 FRNRAP, per germline. The ends were cut back, 0 bases at V and 0 bases at J, with 18 bases in the middle. CDR3 residues: CASGLVPDGRAVSNQPQHF. As DNA, the CDR3 is TGTGCTAGTGGTTTGGTCCCAGACGGGAGGGCAGTTAGCAATCAGCCCCAGCATTTT.

V is TRBV6-8 and J is TRBJ1-1; D is uncertain. This CDR3 region has 17 residues. V lost 0 bases and J lost 1, with 15 bases in between. Germline V gene sequence: CDR1 MNHGY, CDR2 SAAAGT. CDR3 loop: CASSYSMIAYRNTEAFF. Here the CDR3 DNA reads TGTGCCAGCAGTTACTCGATGATTGCGTATCGGAACACTGAAGCTTTCTTT.